The 29 T cell receptor beta chains presented below share a single source sample, sequenced in a study of cytomegalovirus exposure and HLA in healthy donors. Primers included in the PCR were 60 Vbeta and 13 Jbeta primers. Clones were read by immunoSEQ multiplex PCR, and TCRdb kept only the in-frame ones, dropping some. The sample lists 150,000 to 160,000 clones; more than 75% were seen once. The specimen sequenced was PBMCs. These TCRs come from a man younger than 45 in good health and CMV-seropositive.

This clone was counted between two and nine times. The rearrangement links TRBV7-3 to TRBJ2-5; 8 positions match TRBD1. The CDR3 extends over 15 amino acids. The V segment lost 2 bases and the J segment 5 bases; nucleotides outside the gene matches: 7. Looked up from germline, CDR1 is SGHTA and CDR2 is FQGTGA. DNA of the CDR3: TGTGCCAGCAGCTTATATCAGGGGGCGGGGGAGACCCAGTACTTC. This gives the protein CASSLYQGAGETQYF. The whole variable domain, remainder taken from reference TRBV7-3 and TRBJ2-5, is GAGVSQTPSNKVTEKGKYVELRCDPISGHTALYWYRQSLGQGPEFLIYFQGTGAADDSGLPNDRFFAVRPEGSVSTLKIQRTERGDSAVYLCASSLYQGAGETQYFGPGTRLLVL.

This chain joins TRBV4-1 and TRBJ1-1; D remains unclear. The length of the CDR3 is 15 residues. CDR1 is MGHRA and CDR2 is YSYEKL in the germline V gene. Between the trimmed V and J ends, which lost 2 bases and 7 bases, there was a span of 17 bases. The CDR3 nucleotides read TGCGCCAGCAGCCAAACCCCTAGGAATCCCATTGAAGCTTTCTTT. Its protein is CASSQTPRNPIEAFF.

The V and J genes are TRBV2 and TRBJ2-6; D might be TRBD1 (5 bases). Germline V gene sequence: CDR1 SNHLY, CDR2 FYNNEI. V was clipped by 7 bases and J by 2 bases, with 12 bases between them. The CDR3 extends over 15 amino acids. The CDR3 DNA sequence: TGTGCCAGCAACCAGGGCCAACCTGGGGCCAACGTCCTGACTTTC. It codes for CASNQGQPGANVLTF.

This clone was counted between two and nine times. Other DNA variants within this sample encode the same CDR3. This chain connects TRBV5-1 to TRBJ1-3; a weak D match, TRBD1 (6 bases). V lost 0 bases, J lost 0 bases, and 13 bases lay in between. The CDR3 runs 17 residues. Germline V gene lookup returns CDR1 SGHRS and CDR2 YFSETQ. The CDR3 nucleotides are TGCGCCAGCAGCTTGGGCTTGAACAGGGTCTCTGGAAACACCATATATTTT. Translation gives CASSLGLNRVSGNTIYF. Complete variable domain (other parts from reference TRBV5-1 and TRBJ1-3): KAGVTQTPRYLIKTRGQQVTLSCSPISGHRSVSWYQQTPGQGLQFLFEYFSETQRNKGNFPGRFSGRQFSNSRSEMNVSTLELGDSALYLCASSLGLNRVSGNTIYFGEGSWLTVV.

V and J are TRBV30 and TRBJ1-6, with 8 bases matching TRBD1. The CDR3 covers 15 residues. The V gene end was trimmed by 0 bases and the J gene end by 8 bases; junction bases not matched to a gene: 6. The germline CDR1 and CDR2 sequences are GTSNPN and SVGIG (reference sequence). This CDR3 reads CAWSVPPRGHSPLHF. The CDR3 bases are TGTGCCTGGAGTGTACCCCCCAGGGGGCATTCACCCCTCCACTTT. The complete variable domain, with remaining parts taken from reference TRBV30 and TRBJ1-6, reads SQTIHQWPATLVQPVGSPLSLECTVEGTSNPNLYWYRQAAGRGLQLLFYSVGIGQISSEVPQNLSASRPQDRQFILSSKKLLLSDSGFYLCAWSVPPRGHSPLHFGNGTRLTVT.

The chain couples TRBV29-1 to TRBJ2-5, with 10 positions matching TRBD1. The last part of the DNA fits TRBJ2-7 better; the J call may be wrong. Germline CDR1 reads SQVTM; CDR2 reads ANQGSEA. The CDR3 is made up of 18 amino acids. The CDR3 DNA is TGCAGCGTTTTCCTGACCAAAAGTGGCGGGACAGGGGCCTACGAGCAGTACTTC. This codes for CSVFLTKSGGTGAYEQYF.

The chain joins TRBV7-3 to TRBJ2-5; TRBD1 matches 9 bases. The CDR3 is 16 amino acids. CDR1 is SGHTA and CDR2 is FQGTGA in the germline V gene. J was trimmed by 2 bases and V by 6 bases; bases with no gene match: 10. CDR3: CASRFTGTGTQETQYF. Written as DNA, the CDR3 is TGTGCCAGCAGATTTACCGGGACAGGGACACAAGAGACCCAGTACTTC.

CDR3 nucleotide sequence: TGTGCCAGCAGTTTAGTAGGACAGGGGAACTATGGCTACACCTTC. Translation: CASSLVGQGNYGYTF. This chain links TRBV28 with TRBJ1-2; 9 positions match TRBD1. The germline V gene has CDR1 MDHEN and CDR2 SYDVKM. The CDR3 spans 15 residues. V was clipped by 2 bases and J by 2 bases; unmatched bases: 3.

This rearrangement joins TRBV7-3 to TRBJ2-3; D is perhaps TRBD2 (5 bases). Germline V CDR1 and CDR2: SGHTA, FQGTGA. CDR3 length: 15 residues. V was pared by 3 bases and J by 6 bases, with 16 bases between. The CDR3 coding sequence is TGTGCCAGCAGCTTCCGGGGTCGGGAAACGGATACGCAGTATTTT. This codes for CASSFRGRETDTQYF.

As for this clone: Its ends do not fully match the called genes, so a read error is possible. The chain joins TRBV4-1 to TRBJ1-1; 9 bases are a match to TRBD1. Germline values: CDR1 MGHRA, CDR2 YSYEKL. The CDR3 is made up of 13 amino acids. CDR3 region: CASSPNRGPEAFF. In nucleotides, the CDR3 is TGTGCCAGCAGCCCAAACAGGGGGCCTGAAGCTTTCTTT.

The chain combines TRBV28 with TRBJ2-2, with D perhaps matching TRBD1 (6 bases). The CDR3 has 14 amino acids. The V gene's germline CDR1 is MDHEN and CDR2 SYDVKM. V lost 4 bases and J lost 4, with 10 bases in between. This chain's CDR3 is CASSWGHGTGELFF. The CDR3 DNA is TGTGCCAGCAGTTGGGGGCATGGCACCGGGGAGCTGTTTTTT.

J is TRBJ1-1 and V is TRBV5-1, with 7 positions matching TRBD1. CDR1 SGHRS and CDR2 YFSETQ come from the germline V gene. With 5 bases clipped from V and 8 bases from J, the junction kept 9 bases outside the gene matches. The CDR3 is 13 amino acids. CDR3 nucleotides: TGCGCCAGCAGACTCAACCGGGACAGCGAAGCTTTCTTT. Translation gives CASRLNRDSEAFF.

This chain uses TRBV27 with TRBJ2-7; 8 bases align to TRBD2. J gave up 4 bases and V 3 bases, and 2 bases lay outside the gene matches. Germline V gene lookup returns CDR1 MNHEY and CDR2 SMNVEV (reference sequence). The CDR3 has 13 residues. CDR3 region: CASSLGLVYEQYF. CDR3 nucleotides: TGTGCCAGCAGTTTGGGACTAGTTTACGAGCAGTACTTC.

The J gene is TRBJ1-4, the V gene TRBV29-1; unclear D gene. This CDR3 region has 12 residues. Germline lookup yields CDR1 SQVTM and CDR2 ANQGSEA. V was trimmed by 8 bases and J by 1 base, leaving 8 bases between them. The CDR3 region is CSTGGTNEKLFF. In DNA, the CDR3 is TGCAGCACCGGCGGAACTAATGAAAAACTGTTTTTT.

V and J are TRBV25-1 and TRBJ2-7; D gene unclear. The germline V and J ends were trimmed by 1 base and 4 bases, with 14 bases remaining between them. The germline gives CDR1 MGHDK, CDR2 SYGVNS. CDR3 size: 15 residues. The DNA for the CDR3 is TGTGCCAGCAGTGAATCCAATTCCGGAGATTACGAGCAGTACTTC. Translation: CASSESNSGDYEQYF.

The chain combines TRBV30 with TRBJ2-1; 10 nucleotides agree with TRBD1. The ends lost 3 bases at V and 4 bases at J; junction bases unmatched: 12. This CDR3 is built from 17 residues. Germline V gene lookup returns CDR1 GTSNPN and CDR2 SVGIG (reference sequence). Here the CDR3 reads CAWRPISGTGAYNEQFF. As DNA, the CDR3 is TGTGCCTGGAGACCAATATCTGGGACAGGGGCATACAATGAGCAGTTCTTC.

In the case of this clone: One junction end does not reproduce the germline sequence, and a read error may be involved. V and J are TRBV7-9 and TRBJ2-7; 10 bases match TRBD1. The CDR3 is made up of 15 amino acids. Per the germline V gene, CDR1 is SEHNR and CDR2 is FQNEAQ (reference sequence). The CDR3 coding sequence is TGTTCCAGCAGCATTCCGGGACAGGGGTGGGACGAGCAGTACTTC. Residues: CSSSIPGQGWDEQYF.

The V gene is TRBV6-5, the J gene TRBJ1-5, with D unresolved. The CDR3 length is 14 residues. In germline, CDR1 is MNHEY, CDR2 SVGAGI. V lost 2 bases to trimming and J lost 9 bases, with 14 bases between them. For the CDR3, the DNA is TGTGCCAGCAGTTACGAAGGCGAGCGGGGGCCCCAGCATTTT. This encodes CASSYEGERGPQHF.

The V call is TRBV6-6, the J call TRBJ2-7; no clear D gene. Germline CDR1 is MNHNY and CDR2 is SVGAGI (reference sequence). The CDR3 consists of 12 residues. Trimming stripped 5 bases from V and 2 bases from J, with 7 bases between. CDR3 DNA: TGTGCCAGCAGTCCCCTCCCCTACGAGCAGTACTTC. Translation: CASSPLPYEQYF.

This clone is a singleton in its sample. The V and J genes are TRBV7-3 and TRBJ2-1, with TRBD2 matching 8 bases. The CDR3 spans 15 residues. Germline assignment: CDR1 SGHTA and CDR2 FQGTGA. With 2 bases clipped from V and 4 bases from J, the junction kept 4 bases outside the gene matches. The CDR3 reads CASSLELAAYNEQFF. CDR3 coding DNA: TGTGCCAGCAGCTTAGAACTAGCGGCATACAATGAGCAGTTCTTC.

The rearrangement uses TRBV10-3 and TRBJ1-1, with 8 bases matching TRBD1. The germline V gene has CDR1 ENHRY and CDR2 SYGVKD. The CDR3 consists of 15 residues. Unmatched junction bases numbered 6, after V lost 6 bases and J lost 0 bases. The CDR3 loop reads CAIRSDRGMNTEAFF. CDR3 nucleotides: TGTGCCATCAGGAGCGACAGGGGAATGAACACTGAAGCTTTCTTT.

V and J are TRBV28 and TRBJ1-4, with TRBD1 as a possible D gene (5 bases). V lost 6 bases and J 0 bases, leaving 11 bases between the germline ends. The CDR3 covers 15 residues. The germline gives CDR1 MDHEN, CDR2 SYDVKM. The CDR3 sequence is CASRERTTTNEKLFF. CDR3 DNA sequence: TGTGCCAGCAGGGAACGGACAACAACTAATGAAAAACTGTTTTTT.

The CDR3 DNA reads TGTGCCAGCAGTAGGGACAGGGTTGGTGAGCAGTTCTTC. It encodes CASSRDRVGEQFF. The rearrangement uses TRBV2 and TRBJ2-1, with 9 bases lining up with TRBD1. The CDR3 is 13 residues long. The germline V gene encodes CDR1 SNHLY and CDR2 FYNNEI. V lost 5 bases to trimming and J lost 9 bases; unmatched junction nucleotides: 5.

The V gene is TRBV4-2, the J gene TRBJ1-1, with TRBD1 as a possible D gene (5 bases). The V and J ends lost 4 bases and 8 bases respectively, with 11 bases between them. Looked up from germline, CDR1 is LGHNA and CDR2 is YNFKEQ. The CDR3 totals 12 residues. The DNA for the CDR3 is TGTGCCAGCAGCCCTACAGGCAGCGAAGCTTTCTTT. It encodes CASSPTGSEAFF.

The CDR3 coding sequence is TGTGCCAGCAGCACGGGGGAGTCCAGACAAGAGACCCAGTACTTC. Protein: CASSTGESRQETQYF. This chain links TRBV5-4 with TRBJ2-5; maybe TRBD2 (6 bases). The V gene's germline CDR1 is SGHNT and CDR2 YYREEE (reference sequence). Trimming shortened V by 4 bases and J by 2 bases, and 15 bases separated the two germline ends. The CDR3 has 15 residues.

This chain's CDR3 is CASSSLGTGSGTEAFF. CDR3 bases: TGTGCCAGCTCATCGCTCGGGACAGGGAGCGGCACTGAAGCTTTCTTT. The chain links TRBV18 to TRBJ1-1; 9 bases map to TRBD1. V dropped 5 bases and J dropped 4; count of bases not matched to a gene: 11. Germline CDR1 and CDR2: KGHSH and LQKENI. The CDR3 has 16 residues.

The gene calls are TRBV10-1 and TRBJ2-1; D unclear. The length of the CDR3 is 13 residues. The V gene's germline CDR1 is WNHNN and CDR2 SYGVQD (reference sequence). The V end was cut by 6 bases, the J end by 8 bases, with 14 bases between. The CDR3 sequence: CASSPEVADEQFF. The CDR3 nucleotides are TGCGCCAGCAGCCCCGAGGTAGCCGATGAGCAGTTCTTC.

This chain connects TRBV5-4 to TRBJ1-4, with 10 positions matching TRBD1. The CDR3 length is 13 residues. V lost 7 bases to trimming and J lost 8 bases; unmatched junction nucleotides: 5. CDR1 and CDR2 from the germline V gene are SGHNT and YYREEE (reference sequence). DNA of the CDR3: TGTGCCAGCTCTGACAGGGGGCGGGAAAAACTGTTTTTT. It specifies CASSDRGREKLFF.

Note on this clone: The identical CDR3 is also encoded by other nucleotide sequences in the sample. This chain joins TRBV28 and TRBJ1-2; D is undetermined. Per the germline V gene, CDR1 is MDHEN and CDR2 is SYDVKM. The CDR3 length is 13 residues. Deletions cut 2 bases from V and 1 base from J, with 5 bases between. CDR3 nucleotides: TGTGCCAGCAGTTTAGTGAGTAACTATGGCTACACCTTC. This encodes CASSLVSNYGYTF.